This TCR beta chain was found in a study of CD8 T cells in ankylosing spondylitis. Study conclusions and caveats: Earlier studies detected some motif variants in reactive arthritis synovial fluid and blood.

This clonotype was counted only a few times. Its target is unknown. The germline V gene encodes CDR1 MNHEY and CDR2 SVGAGI. J gave up 6 bases and V 6 bases, and 12 bases lay outside the gene matches. The CDR3 has 16 amino acids. In making TCR beta libraries, quantitative 5'-RACE with molecular barcodes was used. TCRdb called the 5' RACE reads again in MiXCR, with one record for every CDR3 protein. The sample shows around 88,000 distinct CDR3 sequences, about 8.1% of them seen only once. V gene TRBV6-5 combines with J gene TRBJ2-7, with 12 bases that match TRBD1. The source of this sequence is a male donor with ankylosing spondylitis or in good health (not recorded which). The sample consisted of blood, either unsorted or a sorted T cell fraction (not recorded which). The CDR3 DNA follows: TGTGCCAGCAGCTTAATCCCGGGACAGGGGGCCCGCGAGCAGTACTTC. The encoded protein is CASSLIPGQGAREQYF.